The T cell receptor (beta chain) under discussion was sequenced for a study of blood T cell repertoires in COVID-19 (dated by TCRdb to the early 2020s). Regarding the research as a whole: Collaborator samples came from the United States, Italy and Spain and covered acute and convalescent phases of COVID-19. The prospective study material was composed of cDNA or gDNA derived from T cells, B-cell-depleted T cells, or PBMCs. Subjects who had been exposed to COVID-19, were actively infected with it, or had recovered from it provided the deeply sampled blood TCRbeta repertoires that made up the dataset. The repertoires were made available in a free public database intended to serve as a resource for research on the immune response to SARS-CoV-2. The samples were drawn from two sources: the first 160 participants of the ongoing ImmuneRACE study, and 1,254 subjects contributed by 6 global collaborators. Nearly every sample came with metadata listing a de-identified subject ID, COVID-19 status, age in years and sex. HLA class I and class II types, where available, came from metadata supplied by the sample provider rather than from assay-based typing.

The CDR3 holds 11 amino acids from the cysteine to the phenylalanine. This entry keeps only the CDR3 DNA: 33 bases, framed from base 1. Trimming removed 11 bases from V and 7 bases from J, leaving 15 bases between the germline ends. CDR1 and CDR2 were assigned from the germline V gene (reference sequence) as LNHDA and SQIVND. Whole blood was collected in K2EDTA tubes by collaborating institutions according to the institutions' own protocols. For TCRbeta analysis, collaborator samples were shipped as frozen whole blood, as isolated PBMCs, or as DNA extracted from either sample type. TCRbeta CDR3 regions were amplified from genomic DNA using the immunoSEQ Assay, a bias-controlled multiplex PCR. The source study handled its data this way. The number of nucleated cells in each sample was estimated by amplification of reference gene primers within the assay. To quantify the absolute abundance of each unique TCRbeta CDR3 rearrangement, sequence reads were collapsed and filtered. For each sample, productive Simpson clonality was calculated as the square root of Simpson's diversity index over productive rearrangements. In its TCRdb copy, this immuneACCESS table keeps in-frame sequences only and misses some clones. Where compared with another copy, unresolved V genes explain less than half of these, and the others have no known cause. V and J calls and clone size are those listed in that table; D and trimming were worked out from the DNA. The sample table shows under 350,000 clones, and 85% are seen once. Clones ranked in the top ten supply 7.2% of the sample.

Paper-wide results and their limitations: How much clinical and demographic metadata was included differed by source and by participant, and the metadata was provided uncurated.

As concerns this clone: Its binding antigen is unknown. Per-base quality was not reported, and no clone a single base away is much larger than it.

This sequence was found in a human donor in a cohort sampled during active COVID-19. Sequenced input: peripheral blood. The sequence links TRBV19 to TRBJ2-7, with TRBD2 perhaps the D gene, on 6 matching bases. The CDR3 reads CASSGAGEQYF. The bases read TGTGCCTCCTCGGGCGCGGGAGAGCAGTACTTC.